This T cell receptor beta chain was observed in a study of molecular identifiers for immune sequencing clone quantification. There are many counts of this clonotype. Each CDR3 protein gets one entry after TCRdb re-called the PCR reads with MiXCR. The table records some 320,000 distinct CDR3 sequences, 20% to 25% of them present only once. Germline values: CDR1 SGDLS, CDR2 YYNGEE. V was trimmed by 0 bases and J by 2 bases, leaving 9 bases between them. This CDR3 spans 14 amino acids. The chain joins TRBV9 to TRBJ2-7; tentative D call: TRBD1 (6 bases). This TCR came from a human donor in good health. Some libraries in this study had Jurkat cell RNA spiked in. Sequenced input: naive CD8+ T cells from blood, with Jurkat cell RNA spiked in. The subset: FACS-sorted CD8+CD4-CCR7+CD45RA+ naive T cells. CDR3 DNA sequence: TGTGCCAGCAGCGTAGGGGACACCGCCTACGAGCAGTACTTC. This sequence encodes CASSVGDTAYEQYF.